Listed below are T cell receptor beta chains from one sample, sequenced in a study of beta chain features in type 1 diabetes. Only in-frame clones appear in the TCRdb table, and some are missing; sequencing was by immunoSEQ multiplex PCR. Here the sample spans under 400,000 clones, around 13% being singletons. The material sequenced was naive CD4+ T cells from blood. The receptors stem from a woman under 30 with type 1 diabetes. Both conserved end residues are trimmed from each CDR3. Size is stated for part of the rows, as once, few or many counts, or as a class when the clone is expanded.

J gene: TRBJ2-4
V gene: TRBV29-1
CDR3 length: 12
clone size: -
CDR3 protein: SVEDRGQGNIQY

J gene: TRBJ2-7
V gene: TRBV28
CDR3 length: 13
clone size: -
CDR3 protein: ASSPRNRGTYEQY

J gene: TRBJ2-1
V gene: TRBV5-1
CDR3 length: 12
clone size: -
CDR3 protein: ASSFGRPDNEQF

J gene: TRBJ1-2
V gene: TRBV5-1
CDR3 length: 11
clone size: few
CDR3 protein: ASSLAGEHGYT

J gene: TRBJ1-6
V gene: TRBV2
CDR3 length: 17
clone size: -
CDR3 protein: ASSVLTGAMGSYNSPLH

J gene: TRBJ1-1
V gene: TRBV7-9
CDR3 length: 11
clone size: few
CDR3 protein: ASSLEGWSEAF

J gene: TRBJ1-4
V gene: TRBV18
CDR3 length: 12
clone size: -
CDR3 protein: ASSPGTGDEKLF

J gene: TRBJ2-2
V gene: TRBV11-3
CDR3 length: 11
clone size: few
CDR3 protein: ASSLVGTGELF

J gene: TRBJ2-7
V gene: TRBV9
CDR3 length: 10
clone size: few
CDR3 protein: ASSDLAGEQY

J gene: TRBJ2-1
V gene: TRBV11-2
CDR3 length: 9
clone size: few
CDR3 protein: ASSQTDEQF

J gene: TRBJ2-7
V gene: TRBV19
CDR3 length: 13
clone size: few
CDR3 protein: ASSMASSGIYEQY

J gene: TRBJ1-4
V gene: TRBV28
CDR3 length: 13
clone size: few
CDR3 protein: ASSSVWQGHEKLF

J gene: TRBJ2-7
V gene: TRBV7-2
CDR3 length: 12
clone size: few
CDR3 protein: ASSPTGGSYEQY

J gene: TRBJ2-2
V gene: TRBV10-3
CDR3 length: 12
clone size: few
CDR3 protein: AITLAANTGELF

J gene: TRBJ2-3
V gene: TRBV4-1
CDR3 length: 11
clone size: few
CDR3 protein: ASSGQTQDTQY

J gene: TRBJ2-3
V gene: TRBV5-4
CDR3 length: 15
clone size: -
CDR3 protein: ASSGAKGLPFTDTQY

J gene: TRBJ2-2
V gene: TRBV4-1
CDR3 length: 13
clone size: -
CDR3 protein: ASSRTSSNTGELF

J gene: TRBJ2-7
V gene: TRBV4-3
CDR3 length: 13
clone size: -
CDR3 protein: ASSQVAGITYEQY

J gene: TRBJ1-2
V gene: TRBV15
CDR3 length: 14
clone size: -
CDR3 protein: ATSRTRGTANYGYT

J gene: TRBJ1-1
V gene: TRBV6-5
CDR3 length: 12
clone size: few
CDR3 protein: ASSGDRKGTEAF

J gene: TRBJ2-3
V gene: TRBV9
CDR3 length: 14
clone size: few
CDR3 protein: ASSVGTGASTDTQY

J gene: TRBJ2-3
V gene: TRBV7-2
CDR3 length: 12
clone size: few
CDR3 protein: ASSFGTSADTQY

J gene: TRBJ1-2
V gene: TRBV28
CDR3 length: 12
clone size: few
CDR3 protein: ASGNRGLTIGYT

J gene: TRBJ2-1
V gene: TRBV28
CDR3 length: 12
clone size: -
CDR3 protein: ASSSGQGASEQF

J gene: TRBJ2-2
V gene: TRBV7-8
CDR3 length: 15
clone size: -
CDR3 protein: ASSSPGLAGKTGELF

J gene: TRBJ1-2
V gene: TRBV4-3
CDR3 length: 13
clone size: -
CDR3 protein: ASSQDSPAGYGYT

J gene: TRBJ2-6
V gene: TRBV18
CDR3 length: 14
clone size: few
CDR3 protein: ASSPSVASGANVLT

J gene: TRBJ2-5
V gene: TRBV18
CDR3 length: 12
clone size: -
CDR3 protein: ASSRGLGQETQY

J gene: TRBJ2-7
V gene: TRBV5-5
CDR3 length: 12
clone size: -
CDR3 protein: ASSLRRSSYEQY

J gene: TRBJ2-5
V gene: TRBV7-9
CDR3 length: 10
clone size: -
CDR3 protein: ASSLAEETQY